The 4 T cell receptor beta chains below come from one sample, sequenced in a study of vaccination and CD4 T cells after COVID-19. With the Oncomine TCR Beta short-read assay, DNA from cultured CD4+ T cells was sequenced. A single record per CDR3 protein comes from TCRdb applying MiXCR to the PCR reads. Of tens of thousands of distinct CDR3 sequences detected, about 39% appear once; the ten largest clones hold roughly 5.2%. Documented treatment: roughly 10-day PBMC culture with coronavirus spike peptide pools or control peptides (ViraFEST assay). No antigens are known for them. The sequences come from CD4+ T cells from blood, cultured in vitro, collected before SARS-CoV-2 vaccination. Receptors were obtained from a human donor who had recovered from COVID-19.

V usage is TRBV10-3 and J usage is TRBJ1-5; no reliable D call. CDR1 is ENHRY, CDR2 SYGVKD, per germline. Trimming removed 3 bases from V and 0 bases from J, with 6 bases in between. The CDR3 contains 14 residues. The DNA of the CDR3 is TGTGCCATCAGTGAACAGAATAGCAATCAGCCCCAGCATTTT. This gives the protein CAISEQNSNQPQHF.

The CDR3 DNA follows: TGCAGTGCTAGAGCGTCCACTGGAAACACCATATATTTT. Protein sequence: CSARASTGNTIYF. The V gene is TRBV20-1, the J gene TRBJ1-3, with no clear D. The CDR3 covers 13 residues. Trimming left V 1 base short and J 2 bases short, with 6 bases between. Germline V CDR1 and CDR2: DFQATT, SNEGSKA (reference sequence).

This clonotype was picked up a small number of times. V usage is TRBV24-1 and J usage is TRBJ1-2, with 8 bases that match TRBD1. The CDR3 sequence is 15 residues long. Germline lookup yields CDR1 KGHDR and CDR2 SFDVKD. V was pared by 3 bases and J by 2 bases, with 4 bases of the junction left unmatched. The CDR3 sequence is CATSDDDRGNYGYTF. The DNA for the CDR3 is TGTGCCACCAGTGATGACGACAGGGGCAACTATGGCTACACCTTC.

V and J are TRBV6-2 or TRBV6-3 and TRBJ2-1, with 12 bases fitting TRBD2. Germline values: CDR1 MNHEY, CDR2 SVGEGT. The CDR3 covers 20 residues. V trimming: 5 bases; J trimming: 0 bases; junction bases outside the gene matches: 14. The CDR3 protein is CASSGPSGRARLISYNEQFF. For the CDR3, the DNA is TGTGCCAGCAGTGGTCCTAGCGGGAGGGCCCGACTTATCTCCTACAATGAGCAGTTCTTC.